The rows below give T cell receptor beta chains drawn from one sample of a study of technical replicates of blood from a few donors. Produced via immunoSEQ multiplex PCR; TCRdb's table is partial and in-frame only. The table records about 68,000 clones, 95% to 97% of them present only once. Sequencing was carried out using T cells isolated from PBMCs. Receptors were obtained from a human donor in good health. Each CDR3 is given with its conserved first and last residue. Fields, in order: clone size, J gene, D gene, V gene, CDR3 protein, CDR3 DNA. D genes are given only for firm matches. Clone size is not always given. Where it is, it says once, few, many or a class for expanded clones.

size: once; J: TRBJ1-1; D: NA; V: TRBV30; CDR3: CAWSASRAEAFF; DNA: TGTGCCTGGAGCGCTTCACGGGCTGAAGCTTTCTTT
size: NA; J: TRBJ2-6; D: NA; V: TRBV7-9; CDR3: CASSFRSGANVLTF; DNA: TGTGCCAGCAGCTTCCGCTCTGGGGCCAACGTCCTGACTTTC
size: NA; J: TRBJ1-2; D: TRBD1; V: TRBV6-4; CDR3: CASSDRGRGYGYTF; DNA: TGTGCCAGCAGTGACAGGGGGCGAGGCTATGGCTACACCTTC
size: NA; J: TRBJ1-1; D: TRBD1; V: TRBV5-8; CDR3: CASSVTGGVTEAFF; DNA: TGTGCCAGCAGCGTGACAGGGGGGGTCACTGAAGCTTTCTTT
size: NA; J: TRBJ1-1; D: TRBD1; V: TRBV11-2; CDR3: CASSLNQGASEAFF; DNA: TGTGCCAGCAGCTTGAACCAGGGGGCCTCGGAAGCTTTCTTT
size: NA; J: TRBJ2-1; D: TRBD1; V: TRBV6-1; CDR3: CASSEFTPQGAYNEQFF; DNA: TGTGCCAGCAGTGAATTTACCCCGCAGGGGGCCTACAATGAGCAGTTCTTC
size: NA; J: TRBJ2-1; D: TRBD2; V: TRBV28; CDR3: CASRGLAAYNEQFF; DNA: TGTGCCAGTCGAGGACTAGCGGCCTACAATGAGCAGTTCTTC
size: NA; J: TRBJ2-7; D: NA; V: TRBV5-4; CDR3: CASSFGEQYF; DNA: TGTGCCAGCAGCTTCGGCGAGCAGTACTTC
size: NA; J: TRBJ2-2; D: NA; V: TRBV19; CDR3: CASIGPGELFF; DNA: TGTGCCAGTATCGGTCCCGGGGAGCTGTTTTTT
size: NA; J: TRBJ1-4; D: TRBD1; V: TRBV5-8; CDR3: CASSSGTGGREKLFF; DNA: TGTGCCAGCAGCTCTGGGACAGGGGGTCGGGAAAAACTGTTTTTT
size: NA; J: TRBJ2-7; D: NA; V: TRBV27; CDR3: CASSPDLASYEQYF; DNA: TGTGCCAGCAGTCCTGATTTAGCGTCCTACGAGCAGTACTTC